These T cell receptor beta chains were read from a single sample in a study of cytomegalovirus exposure and HLA in healthy donors. Using immunoSEQ multiplex PCR, the repertoire was profiled, and TCRdb retains in-frame clones only, with some absent. The sample features some 30,000 clones, with 4.5% in its top ten. The sample consisted of PBMCs. The receptors here all came from a woman in her forties in good health and CMV-seropositive. The CDR3 runs from the conserved cysteine through the conserved F or W. Each record gives: V gene, D gene, J gene, CDR3 DNA, CDR3 protein. A D gene is named only where the DNA matches it firmly.

V: TRBV30; D: NA; J: TRBJ1-5; DNA: TGTGCCTGGAGTGTACTCTATCAGCCCCAGCATTTT; CDR3: CAWSVLYQPQHF
V: TRBV28; D: NA; J: TRBJ1-5; DNA: TGTGCCAGCATTTCGGGGAGCAATCAGCCCCAGCATTTT; CDR3: CASISGSNQPQHF
V: TRBV18; D: NA; J: TRBJ2-7; DNA: TGTGCCAGCTCACCACGACAGATCTACGAGCAGTACTTC; CDR3: CASSPRQIYEQYF
V: TRBV5-1; D: NA; J: TRBJ1-5; DNA: TGCGCCAGCAGCATCGAAGGGGATCAGCCCCAGCATTTT; CDR3: CASSIEGDQPQHF
V: TRBV7-9; D: TRBD1; J: TRBJ1-1; DNA: TGTGCCAGCAGCGAAACAGGGGGCTGGAACACTGAAGCTTTCTTT; CDR3: CASSETGGWNTEAFF
V: TRBV11-1; D: TRBD1; J: TRBJ2-7; DNA: TGTGCCAGCAGCTTCTGGGGACAGGGGGCCTACGAGCAGTACTTC; CDR3: CASSFWGQGAYEQYF
V: TRBV10-3; D: TRBD2; J: TRBJ2-5; DNA: TGTGCCATCAGTGAGGGGACTAGGGCTGAGACCCAGTACTTC; CDR3: CAISEGTRAETQYF
V: TRBV4-2; D: NA; J: TRBJ2-3; DNA: TGTGCCAGCAGCGTCCGACGGGACTTAACAGATACGCAGTATTTT; CDR3: CASSVRRDLTDTQYF
V: TRBV6-5; D: TRBD1; J: TRBJ2-1; DNA: TGTGCCAGCAGTTACCACATTTCAGGGGGAGAGCAGTTCTTC; CDR3: CASSYHISGGEQFF
V: TRBV28; D: NA; J: TRBJ1-5; DNA: TGTGCCAGCAGTCGACAGCTCAATCAGCCCCAGCATTTT; CDR3: CASSRQLNQPQHF